This record concerns one T cell receptor beta chain sequence. The antigen remains unidentified. The method was immunoSEQ multiplex PCR; TCRdb's version includes in-frame clones alone and lacks a portion of them. The sample lists about 98,000 clones, more than 75% occurring once. The data stem from a study of graft-versus-host responses after intestinal transplantation. The overall study: Grafts that recipients had were multivisceral, liver-intestinal, or isolated intestinal transplants. Anti-thymocyte globulin induction preceded two to three years of tacrolimus and steroid maintenance in all recipients. Study-level findings and limits: Early post-transplant HvG declines tracked with peak circulating GvH clone levels. Recipient marrow showed GvH clones, some seen first in ileum or blood.

After removal of 4 bases from V and 6 bases from J, the junction contained 14 bases not matched to a gene. This CDR3 has 17 residues. Germline CDR1 SGHRS, CDR2 YFSETQ. The material was PBMCs, obtained 255 days after intestinal transplant. The TCR was taken from a human patient who received an intestinal transplant, so some T cells may come from the graft donor. The chain joins TRBV5-1 to TRBJ2-3, with 10 bases lining up with TRBD2. CDR3 DNA sequence: TGCGCCAGCAGCCCCAGGACTAGCGGATTGAGAGGGGATACGCAGTATTTT. This codes for CASSPRTSGLRGDTQYF.